The 5 T cell receptor beta chains listed next were all sequenced from one sample in a study of blood T cell repertoires in COVID-19. The method was immunoSEQ multiplex PCR; TCRdb's version includes in-frame clones alone and lacks a portion of them. The table has around 190,000 clones, approximately 88% seen once. The sequenced sample was PBMCs or T cells enriched from blood (not recorded which). These receptors all come from a woman between 18 and 29 years old who had recovered from COVID-19.

The J gene is TRBJ1-6, the V gene TRBV7-8, with 8 bases aligning to TRBD1. Trimming took 4 bases from V and 5 from J; bases not matched to a gene: 1. This CDR3 is 14 amino acids long. Per the germline V gene, CDR1 is SGHVS and CDR2 is FQNEAQ. CDR3 in amino acids: CASSSTGDNSPLHF. The CDR3, as DNA: TGTGCCAGCAGCTCGACAGGGGATAATTCACCCCTCCACTTT.

This clone showed up just once. The rearrangement uses TRBV30 and TRBJ2-3; 8 positions agree with TRBD2. V gave up 5 bases and J gave up 6 bases; unmatched junction bases: 13. This CDR3 is 15 amino acids long. The germline V gene encodes CDR1 GTSNPN and CDR2 SVGIG (reference sequence). Here the CDR3 DNA reads TGTGCCTGGGCCCGGGACGGGAGGGCATCGGATACGCAGTATTTT. Translating gives CAWARDGRASDTQYF.

This chain uses TRBV5-1 with TRBJ1-1, with TRBD1 matching 7 bases. This CDR3 has 14 residues. CDR1 SGHRS and CDR2 YFSETQ come from the germline V gene. The trim removed 0 bases at V and 5 bases at J, leaving 4 bases unmatched. CDR3: CASSLVAGGTEAFF. The CDR3 DNA reads as TGCGCCAGCAGCTTGGTGGCAGGGGGAACTGAAGCTTTCTTT.

The chain recombines TRBV28 with TRBJ1-6; 10 bases fit TRBD1. Germline V gene sequence: CDR1 MDHEN, CDR2 SYDVKM. The V gene end was trimmed by 4 bases and the J gene end by 10 bases; junction bases not matched to a gene: 10. This CDR3 contains 16 residues. The CDR3 region has the DNA TGTGCCAGCAGTTACACCCTAGGACAGGGGGGATCACCCCTCCACTTT. Its protein product is CASSYTLGQGGSPLHF.

The rearrangement links TRBV6-5 to TRBJ1-2, with D maybe TRBD1 (6 bases). The CDR3 extends over 12 amino acids. V lost 6 bases and J 7 bases, leaving 12 bases between the germline ends. Germline V gene sequence: CDR1 MNHEY, CDR2 SVGAGI. The CDR3 nucleotides are TGTGCCAGCAGAGGTGAGGGGGTTGGCTACACCTTC. The encoded protein is CASRGEGVGYTF.